One and the same sample provided the 23 T cell receptor beta chains below, sequenced in a study of cytomegalovirus exposure and HLA in healthy donors. 60 Vbeta and 13 Jbeta primers were used in PCR. Data came from immunoSEQ multiplex PCR; TCRdb stores just in-frame clones and leaves some out. The sample has some 80,000 clones; around 9.1% are singletons. Sequencing was performed on PBMCs. Receptor source: a man aged 60 to 69 in good health and CMV-seropositive.

The chain uses TRBV28 and TRBJ1-4; 9 bases line up with TRBD1. Germline V CDR1 and CDR2: MDHEN, SYDVKM. V was clipped by 6 bases and J by 5 bases; unmatched bases: 7. The CDR3 is made up of 15 amino acids. This CDR3 is CASRSTGTGNEKLFF. The CDR3 nucleotides are TGTGCCAGCAGATCCACCGGGACAGGGAATGAAAAACTGTTTTTT.

This clone has a handful of counts. J is TRBJ2-5 and V is TRBV6-5; TRBD1 might be the D (6 bases). The CDR3 is 12 amino acids. CDR1 and CDR2 from the germline V gene are MNHEY and SVGAGI. V shed 11 bases and J shed 5 bases, with 15 bases lying between them. CDR3 in DNA: TGTGCCTCGGCTAGGACAGAGGAGACCCAGTACTTC. Amino acid sequence: CASARTEETQYF.

This clone has more than one count but fewer than ten. The rearrangement uses TRBV7-9 and TRBJ1-4; weak D call: TRBD1 (6 bases). This CDR3 is built from 14 residues. Germline V CDR1 and CDR2: SEHNR, FQNEAQ (reference sequence). V was shortened by 0 bases and J by 6 bases, with 8 bases between the two germline ends. CDR3 residues: CASSLAGGDEKLFF. CDR3 coding DNA: TGTGCCAGCAGCTTAGCTGGGGGCGATGAAAAACTGTTTTTT.

CDR3 protein: CASSFGRGSPGKETQYF. The CDR3 DNA is TGTGCCAGCAGCTTTGGGAGGGGATCGCCGGGGAAAGAGACCCAGTACTTC. V gene TRBV7-9 combines with J gene TRBJ2-5; 7 nucleotides match TRBD2. CDR3 size: 17 residues. The ends lost 3 bases at V and 3 bases at J; junction bases unmatched: 13. Germline assignment: CDR1 SEHNR and CDR2 FQNEAQ (reference sequence).

This chain links TRBV28 with TRBJ1-2; no clear D gene. V was cut by 10 bases and J by 3 bases, with 9 bases left in between. The CDR3 has 11 residues. Germline V gene lookup returns CDR1 MDHEN and CDR2 SYDVKM. CDR3: CAIWRDYGYTF. The DNA of the CDR3 is TGTGCCATTTGGAGGGACTATGGCTACACCTTC.

The chain has TRBV19 and TRBJ1-2; 10 nucleotides match TRBD1. The CDR3 loop spans 14 amino acids. Germline V gene sequence: CDR1 LNHDA, CDR2 SQIVND (reference sequence). The J segment lost 7 bases and the V segment lost 6 bases, leaving 8 bases of the junction unmatched. The DNA for the CDR3 is TGTGCCAGTAGGGGACAGGGGCGATATGGTGGCTACACCTTC. Its translation: CASRGQGRYGGYTF.

The CDR3 DNA is TGTGCCAGTACCCCATGGGGGGAGGGCCGCACCGGGGAGCTGTTTTTT. This gives the protein CASTPWGEGRTGELFF. The V call is TRBV19, the J call TRBJ2-2; 7 bases match TRBD2. V lost 7 bases and J lost 4; bases outside the gene matches: 12. The CDR3 extends over 16 amino acids. Germline V gives CDR1 LNHDA, CDR2 SQIVND (reference sequence).

This chain links TRBV15 with TRBJ2-5; 15 bases match TRBD2. This CDR3 contains 18 residues. The ends lost 1 base at V and 5 bases at J; junction bases unmatched: 8. Germline CDR1 LNHNV, CDR2 YYDKDF (reference sequence). This CDR3 reads CATSRASGLAGGYETQYF. Written as DNA, the CDR3 is TGTGCCACCAGCAGAGCTTCTGGACTAGCGGGAGGGTATGAGACCCAGTACTTC. The complete variable domain, with remaining parts taken from reference TRBV15 and TRBJ2-5, reads DAMVIQNPRYQVTQFGKPVTLSCSQTLNHNVMYWYQQKSSQAPKLLFHYYDKDFNNEADTPDNFQSRRPNTSFCFLDIRSPGLGDTAMYLCATSRASGLAGGYETQYFGPGTRLLVL.

This chain uses TRBV9 with TRBJ1-3; D is perhaps TRBD1 (5 bases). V lost 7 bases to trimming and J lost 0 bases, with 14 bases between them. CDR1 and CDR2 (germline): SGDLS, YYNGEE. This CDR3 contains 15 residues. The CDR3 here is CASGTTRDSGNTIYF. CDR3 sequence (DNA): TGTGCCAGCGGCACTACCAGGGACTCTGGAAACACCATATATTTT.

The J gene is TRBJ2-2, the V gene TRBV11-3; D is uncertain. The V gene lost 3 bases and the J gene lost 0 bases, with 11 bases spanning the gap. Per germline, CDR1 SGHNT and CDR2 YENEEA. The CDR3 sequence is 16 residues long. The CDR3 DNA follows: TGTGCCAGCAGCTTGAAGACTCTCGCGAACACCGGGGAGCTGTTTTTT. This gives the protein CASSLKTLANTGELFF.

V usage is TRBV10-3 and J usage is TRBJ2-2, with 8 nucleotides matching TRBD2. Germline V gene data show CDR1 as ENHRY and CDR2 as SYGVKD. After removal of 8 bases from V and 5 bases from J, the junction contained 7 bases not matched to a gene. CDR3 length: 14 amino acids. Written as DNA, the CDR3 is TGTGCCATCTCGGGAGGGCCGGGTACCGGGGAGCTGTTTTTT. This codes for CAISGGPGTGELFF.

This clone was detected only a few times. V gene TRBV2 combines with J gene TRBJ1-5; tentatively, D is TRBD1 (5 bases). CDR3 size: 13 residues. Per the germline V gene, CDR1 is SNHLY and CDR2 is FYNNEI. Trimming left V 4 bases short and J 4 bases short, with 8 bases between. The CDR3 reads CASSGGGNQPQHF. CDR3 nucleotide sequence: TGTGCCAGCAGTGGGGGGGGGAATCAGCCCCAGCATTTT.

This chain uses TRBV5-7 with TRBJ1-2, with 12 bases lining up with TRBD1. TRBV5-7 is designated an ORF whose function remains uncertain. J was trimmed by 6 bases and V by 4 bases; bases with no gene match: 7. This CDR3 contains 15 residues. CDR3 sequence: CASSLPGTGGHGYTF. CDR3 nucleotides: TGTGCCAGCAGCCTACCCGGGACAGGGGGCCATGGCTACACCTTC.

CDR3 region: CAISTRKGGTEAFF. The DNA of the CDR3 is TGTGCCATCAGTACACGAAAGGGAGGCACTGAAGCTTTCTTT. The chain is built from TRBV10-3 and TRBJ1-1; unclear D gene. Germline V gene lookup returns CDR1 ENHRY and CDR2 SYGVKD. This CDR3 contains 14 residues. V lost 5 bases, J lost 4 bases, and 14 bases lay in between.

Only a few counts were recorded for this clone. Only one base separates this from a far larger clonotype, so it likely reflects a read error. This chain uses TRBV28 with TRBJ2-2, with D maybe TRBD2 (5 bases). CDR3 length: 15 amino acids. Trimming removed 6 bases at V and 5 bases at J, with 16 bases between. Germline CDR1 and CDR2: MDHEN and SYDVKM. DNA for the CDR3: TGTGCCAGCAGGCCATATGGTGGAGGAACCGGGGAGCTGTTTTTT. This gives the protein CASRPYGGGTGELFF.

This chain joins TRBV9 and TRBJ1-4; 7 positions match TRBD1. CDR1 is SGDLS and CDR2 is YYNGEE in the germline V gene. The CDR3 contains 15 residues. V lost 0 bases to trimming and J lost 3 bases; unmatched junction nucleotides: 2. CDR3 sequence: CASSVETGPNEKLFF. Written as DNA, the CDR3 is TGTGCCAGCAGCGTAGAGACAGGGCCTAATGAAAAACTGTTTTTT.

The rearrangement uses TRBV15 and TRBJ1-2; D is perhaps TRBD1 (5 bases). Trimming cost V 5 bases and J 1 base, with 11 bases left between them. Germline V gives CDR1 LNHNV, CDR2 YYDKDF (reference sequence). CDR3 length: 14 residues. CDR3 DNA sequence: TGTGCCACCAGCGGACCGACAGATAACTATGGCTACACCTTC. This translates into CATSGPTDNYGYTF.

A few counts support this clone. This rearrangement joins TRBV18 to TRBJ2-7, with 8 nucleotides matching TRBD1. Unmatched junction bases numbered 5, after V lost 3 bases and J lost 1 base. Germline V CDR1 and CDR2: KGHSH, LQKENI. This CDR3 has 15 amino acids. CDR3 DNA: TGTGCCAGCTCACCTGGAGGACAGGGTTCCTACGAGCAGTACTTC. Its protein is CASSPGGQGSYEQYF.

This clone turned up a few times. The rearrangement joins TRBV28 to TRBJ1-1, with D perhaps matching TRBD1 (5 bases). This CDR3 is 16 amino acids long. Germline CDR1 reads MDHEN; CDR2 reads SYDVKM. The ends were cut back, 6 bases at V and 0 bases at J, with 17 bases in the middle. CDR3 sequence (DNA): TGTGCCAGCAGCCCCGCGCGCGACAGTTTGAACACTGAAGCTTTCTTT. It encodes CASSPARDSLNTEAFF.

This rearrangement joins TRBV30 to TRBJ2-2; 9 bases map to TRBD2. This CDR3 is 16 amino acids long. Germline CDR1 reads GTSNPN; CDR2 reads SVGIG (reference sequence). J gave up 4 bases and V 1 base, and 7 bases lay outside the gene matches. The CDR3 spells CAWSAPRGGVTGELFF. CDR3 in DNA: TGTGCCTGGAGTGCCCCCCGCGGGGGGGTCACCGGGGAGCTGTTTTTT.

This clone was observed a handful of times. This chain joins TRBV6-1 and TRBJ2-3; 8 nucleotides match TRBD1. The CDR3 contains 16 residues. The junction had 7 bases not matched to a gene; V was cut back by 4 bases and J by 1 base. Germline loops: CDR1 MNHNS, CDR2 SASEGT. The CDR3 reads CASSVQQGEGTDTQYF. CDR3 sequence (DNA): TGTGCCAGCAGTGTACAACAGGGGGAGGGCACAGATACGCAGTATTTT.

The gene calls are TRBV28 and TRBJ1-5, with D maybe TRBD1 (6 bases). The germline gives CDR1 MDHEN, CDR2 SYDVKM. This CDR3 is built from 12 residues. Trimming took 7 bases from V and 3 from J, leaving 7 bases between them. The CDR3: CASMGANQPQHF. The CDR3 nucleotides read TGTGCCAGCATGGGGGCCAATCAGCCCCAGCATTTT.

The chain is built from TRBV29-1 and TRBJ2-5; the D gene is possibly TRBD2 (5 bases). CDR1 SQVTM and CDR2 ANQGSEA come from the germline V gene. The CDR3 totals 13 residues. Between the trimmed V and J ends, which lost 5 bases and 2 bases, there was a span of 12 bases. The CDR3: CSVSRGRQETQYF. The DNA for the CDR3 is TGCAGCGTTTCTCGGGGTAGGCAAGAGACCCAGTACTTC.